Listed below are T cell receptor beta chains from one sample, sequenced in a study of blood T cell repertoires in COVID-19. Sequencing was performed with immunoSEQ multiplex PCR; in TCRdb, only in-frame clones are kept and a portion is missing. Found here are more than 200,000 clones, roughly 86% of them singletons; the top ten hold approximately 1.5%. Sequencing was performed on PBMCs or T cells enriched from blood (not recorded which). Receptors originate from a woman aged 45-59 years who had recovered from COVID-19. The CDR3 runs from the conserved cysteine through the conserved F or W. Fields, in order: clone size, D gene, V gene, J gene, CDR3 protein, CDR3 DNA. The D gene is left open where the match is weak. Clone size is stated in some rows and not others, as once, few, many or a class when expanded.

abundance: -
d_gene: -
v_gene: TRBV5-1
j_gene: TRBJ2-6
CDR3aa: CASSTDPVGAGANVLTF
CDR3nt: TGCGCCAGCAGCACTGACCCGGTCGGAGCCGGGGCCAACGTCCTGACTTTC

abundance: -
d_gene: -
v_gene: TRBV12-2
j_gene: TRBJ1-2
CDR3aa: CASRTESRVFNYGYTF
CDR3nt: TGTGCAAGTCGGACTGAGTCGCGGGTCTTTAACTATGGCTACACCTTC

abundance: few
d_gene: -
v_gene: TRBV30
j_gene: TRBJ1-1
CDR3aa: CAWSMARRTEAFF
CDR3nt: TGTGCCTGGAGTATGGCCAGGAGGACTGAAGCTTTCTTT

abundance: -
d_gene: TRBD1
v_gene: TRBV7-8
j_gene: TRBJ1-2
CDR3aa: CASSPGTGDRYGYTF
CDR3nt: TGTGCCAGCAGCCCAGGGACAGGGGATCGGTATGGCTACACCTTC

abundance: -
d_gene: -
v_gene: TRBV2
j_gene: TRBJ2-3
CDR3aa: CASSETGEDTDTQYF
CDR3nt: TGTGCCAGCAGTGAAACAGGGGAGGACACAGATACGCAGTATTTT

abundance: -
d_gene: -
v_gene: TRBV2
j_gene: TRBJ1-4
CDR3aa: CASSERTGISEKLFF
CDR3nt: TGTGCCAGCAGTGAACGGACGGGGATAAGTGAAAAACTGTTTTTT

abundance: -
d_gene: -
v_gene: TRBV7-9
j_gene: TRBJ2-1
CDR3aa: CASSPDPAGINEQFF
CDR3nt: TGTGCCAGCAGCCCTGACCCTGCGGGTATCAATGAGCAGTTCTTC

abundance: -
d_gene: -
v_gene: TRBV19
j_gene: TRBJ1-5
CDR3aa: CASSFFQTVQPQHF
CDR3nt: TGTGCCAGTAGCTTCTTTCAGACAGTTCAGCCCCAGCATTTT

abundance: -
d_gene: TRBD2
v_gene: TRBV5-1
j_gene: TRBJ2-2
CDR3aa: CASSLEGLAGVGGELFF
CDR3nt: TGCGCCAGCAGCTTGGAGGGACTAGCGGGAGTTGGCGGGGAGCTGTTTTTT

abundance: -
d_gene: TRBD1
v_gene: TRBV29-1
j_gene: TRBJ2-3
CDR3aa: CSATGGPTDTQYF
CDR3nt: TGCAGCGCAACAGGGGGCCCCACAGATACGCAGTATTTT

abundance: once
d_gene: -
v_gene: TRBV28
j_gene: TRBJ2-6
CDR3aa: CASMDRGWAGGRRANVLTF
CDR3nt: TGTGCCAGCATGGACAGGGGATGGGCGGGAGGTAGGAGGGCCAACGTCCTGACTTTC

abundance: -
d_gene: TRBD2
v_gene: TRBV3-1/TRBV3-2
j_gene: TRBJ2-3
CDR3aa: CASSQDLLAGGTQYF
CDR3nt: TGTGCCAGCAGCCAAGATCTTCTAGCGGGAGGGACGCAGTATTTT

abundance: -
d_gene: -
v_gene: TRBV2
j_gene: TRBJ2-1
CDR3aa: CASTAYSSYNEQFF
CDR3nt: TGTGCCAGCACGGCGTACAGCTCCTACAATGAGCAGTTCTTC

abundance: -
d_gene: -
v_gene: TRBV7-9
j_gene: TRBJ1-3
CDR3aa: CASSFAGSGNTIYF
CDR3nt: TGTGCCAGCAGCTTTGCGGGCAGTGGAAACACCATATATTTT

abundance: -
d_gene: TRBD1
v_gene: TRBV2
j_gene: TRBJ2-6
CDR3aa: CARGTGHNSGANVLTF
CDR3nt: TGTGCCAGGGGGACAGGCCACAACTCTGGGGCCAACGTCCTGACTTTC

abundance: -
d_gene: -
v_gene: TRBV7-6
j_gene: TRBJ2-3
CDR3aa: CASSLVASPTDTQYF
CDR3nt: TGTGCCAGCAGCTTAGTGGCTAGTCCCACAGATACGCAGTATTTT

abundance: -
d_gene: TRBD2
v_gene: TRBV3-1/TRBV3-2
j_gene: TRBJ2-5
CDR3aa: CASSQSTSGRDTQYF
CDR3nt: TGTGCCAGCAGCCAATCGACTAGCGGGAGGGATACCCAGTACTTC

abundance: -
d_gene: TRBD1
v_gene: TRBV6-5
j_gene: TRBJ2-7
CDR3aa: CASSYSGQGSYEQYF
CDR3nt: TGTGCCAGCAGTTACTCGGGACAGGGCTCCTACGAGCAGTACTTC

abundance: -
d_gene: -
v_gene: TRBV7-3
j_gene: TRBJ1-1
CDR3aa: CASSFRGVGTEAFF
CDR3nt: TGTGCCAGCAGCTTCAGGGGCGTGGGAACTGAAGCTTTCTTT

abundance: -
d_gene: TRBD2
v_gene: TRBV7-9
j_gene: TRBJ2-7
CDR3aa: CASSATSGKVEQYF
CDR3nt: TGTGCCAGCAGCGCTACTAGCGGGAAGGTCGAGCAGTACTTC

abundance: -
d_gene: TRBD2
v_gene: TRBV25-1
j_gene: TRBJ2-4
CDR3aa: CASSERLSGRALENIQYF
CDR3nt: TGTGCCAGCAGTGAGCGTCTTAGCGGGAGGGCCCTCGAAAACATTCAGTACTTC

abundance: -
d_gene: TRBD1
v_gene: TRBV10-3
j_gene: TRBJ1-4
CDR3aa: CAISESTGVGEKLFF
CDR3nt: TGTGCCATCAGTGAGTCGACAGGGGTGGGTGAAAAACTGTTTTTT

abundance: -
d_gene: TRBD1
v_gene: TRBV14
j_gene: TRBJ2-7
CDR3aa: CASSQGGDRGSEQYF
CDR3nt: TGTGCCAGCAGCCAAGGCGGGGACAGGGGCAGCGAGCAGTACTTC

abundance: -
d_gene: -
v_gene: TRBV25-1
j_gene: TRBJ1-5
CDR3aa: CASKIYTGIVSNQPQHF
CDR3nt: TGTGCCAGCAAAATATACACCGGGATAGTCAGCAATCAGCCCCAGCATTTT